Presented here are 25 T cell receptor beta chains from one specimen sequenced in a study of blood T cell repertoires in COVID-19. The repertoire was sequenced with immunoSEQ multiplex PCR; TCRdb's copy has only in-frame clones and lacks some. There are about 280,000 clones in the sample; more than 80% occur only once, and less than 3% lies in the top ten. Sequenced material: peripheral blood. The receptors were sampled from a young woman with active or convalescent COVID-19.

The J gene is TRBJ1-1, the V gene TRBV2; no definite D call. Germline loops: CDR1 SNHLY, CDR2 FYNNEI. The CDR3 covers 10 residues. V dropped 7 bases and J dropped 10 bases, with 10 bases sitting between them. The CDR3 reads CASMVRLAFF. The CDR3 DNA reads as TGTGCCAGCATGGTCCGGTTAGCTTTCTTT.

The V call is TRBV6-1, the J call TRBJ1-1; a weak D match, TRBD1 (6 bases). Germline V gives CDR1 MNHNS, CDR2 SASEGT. The CDR3 extends over 16 amino acids. V shed 4 bases and J shed 1 base, with 16 bases lying between them. In nucleotides, the CDR3 is TGTGCCAGCAGTGCGCTAGCAGGGGAAAGGAACACTGAAGCTTTCTTT. This gives the protein CASSALAGERNTEAFF.

The chain couples TRBV5-3 to TRBJ2-3; D is possibly TRBD2 (7 bases). TRBV5-3 is filed as an ORF, its function uncertain. Trimming stripped 2 bases from V and 0 bases from J, with 25 bases between. This CDR3 has 20 residues. CDR3: CARSFCPVGGRGASTDTQYF. The CDR3 DNA is TGTGCCAGAAGCTTCTGCCCCGTCGGGGGGCGCGGGGCTAGCACAGATACGCAGTATTTT.

This rearrangement joins TRBV21-1 to TRBJ1-3. TRBV21-1 corresponds to a pseudogene. The CDR3 covers 13 residues. The CDR3 sequence is CASSLERRNTIYF. In nucleotides, the CDR3 is TGTGCCAGCAGCCTAGAAAGGAGAAACACCATATATTTT.

The chain joins TRBV27 to TRBJ2-7; a possible D gene is TRBD1 (6 bases). The CDR3 runs 15 residues. V shed 2 bases and J shed 2 bases, with 13 bases lying between them. Germline lookup yields CDR1 MNHEY and CDR2 SMNVEV (reference sequence). The CDR3 region is CASSLGGNLPYEQYF. The CDR3 nucleotides read TGTGCCAGCAGTTTAGGGGGCAATCTCCCCTACGAGCAGTACTTC.

The genes are TRBV6-4 and TRBJ1-1; D is perhaps TRBD1 (6 bases). The CDR3 extends over 14 amino acids. The germline CDR1 and CDR2 sequences are MRHNA and SNTAGT. Trimming took off 6 bases at V and 4 bases at J, with 15 bases between the two ends. The CDR3 spells CASSLHQGSTEAFF. In nucleotides, the CDR3 is TGTGCCAGCAGCTTACACCAGGGGAGCACTGAAGCTTTCTTT.

V gene TRBV5-1 combines with J gene TRBJ2-3; the match to TRBD2 covers 8 bases. Germline values: CDR1 SGHRS, CDR2 YFSETQ. V lost 6 bases to trimming and J lost 2 bases; unmatched junction nucleotides: 5. The CDR3 totals 14 residues. The CDR3 is CASTRGVDTDTQYF. The CDR3 region has the DNA TGCGCCAGCACGCGGGGGGTTGACACAGATACGCAGTATTTT.

The chain uses TRBV4-3 and TRBJ2-7; TRBD2 matches 7 bases. Germline V gene lookup returns CDR1 LGHNA and CDR2 YSLEER. V shed 1 base, J shed 2 bases, and the junction held 2 bases outside the gene matches. The CDR3 totals 14 residues. The chain's CDR3 is CASSQAGGPYEQYF. Written as DNA, the CDR3 is TGCGCCAGCAGCCAAGCGGGGGGACCCTACGAGCAGTACTTC.

The CDR3 coding sequence is TGTGCCAGTAGGGCCCCCACGGGGAAAACCTACAATGAGCAGTTCTTC. It specifies CASRAPTGKTYNEQFF. The chain employs TRBV19 and TRBJ2-1; the D gene is possibly TRBD2 (5 bases). The CDR3 is made up of 16 amino acids. Trimming pared 6 bases from V and 2 bases from J, leaving 17 bases between. In germline, CDR1 is LNHDA, CDR2 SQIVND (reference sequence). The full variable domain, with the rest looked up from reference TRBV19 and TRBJ2-1, is DGGITQSPKYLFRKEGQNVTLSCEQNLNHDAMYWYRQDPGQGLRLIYYSQIVNDFQKGDIAEGYSVSREKKESFPLTVTSAQKNPTAFYLCASRAPTGKTYNEQFFGPGTRLTVL.

The rearrangement links TRBV4-3 to TRBJ2-2; 7 bases fit TRBD1. Germline CDR1 LGHNA, CDR2 YSLEER. CDR3 length: 18 amino acids. J gave up 5 bases and V 2 bases, and 14 bases lay outside the gene matches. In DNA form, the CDR3 reads TGCGCCAGCAGCCAAAACCCTAGGACAGGTTCGATGACCGGGGAGCTGTTTTTT. As protein: CASSQNPRTGSMTGELFF.

This clone has just one count. This sequence joins TRBV7-2 and TRBJ2-2, with a possible D match to TRBD2 (6 bases). V was trimmed by 5 bases and J by 0 bases, leaving 16 bases between them. In germline, CDR1 is SGHTA, CDR2 FQGNSA. This CDR3 contains 17 residues. The CDR3 DNA follows: TGTGCCAGCAGCCACGCTCCGGGGGAAGCGAACACCGGGGAGCTGTTTTTT. Its protein is CASSHAPGEANTGELFF.

In its sample, this clone was seen once. V usage is TRBV5-1 and J usage is TRBJ1-6; the D gene is possibly TRBD1 (5 bases). The germline CDR1 and CDR2 sequences are SGHRS and YFSETQ. CDR3 length: 15 amino acids. Deletions cut 4 bases from V and 0 bases from J, with 8 bases between. The CDR3 DNA reads as TGCGCCAGCAGCCTCCAGGGCTCCTATAATTCACCCCTCCACTTT. This gives the protein CASSLQGSYNSPLHF.

CDR3 nucleotide sequence: TGTGCCAGCAGCGCACAGGAAGTCGGGGAGCTGTTTTTT. Translation: CASSAQEVGELFF. This rearrangement joins TRBV9 to TRBJ2-2; the D gene is possibly TRBD1 (5 bases). Germline V gene lookup returns CDR1 SGDLS and CDR2 YYNGEE. V was shortened by 3 bases and J by 7 bases, with 10 bases between the two germline ends. The CDR3 consists of 13 residues.

V and J are TRBV19 and TRBJ1-5; 9 nucleotides match TRBD1. The junction had 4 bases not matched to a gene; V was cut back by 5 bases and J by 2 bases. The CDR3 contains 15 residues. From germline, CDR1 is LNHDA and CDR2 SQIVND (reference sequence). In DNA, the CDR3 is TGTGCCAGTAGTCGGGACAGGGAAGGCAATCAGCCCCAGCATTTT. It codes for CASSRDREGNQPQHF.

This clone was seen only once. The rearrangement joins TRBV7-2 to TRBJ2-1, with 7 bases matching TRBD1. The CDR3 is 14 amino acids. Germline V lookup: CDR1 SGHTA, CDR2 FQGNSA. Trimming at V came to 3 bases and at J to 2 bases, leaving 1 base not matched to a gene. The CDR3 here is CASSLQGAYNEQFF. CDR3 bases: TGTGCCAGCAGCTTGCAGGGGGCCTACAATGAGCAGTTCTTC.

This chain uses TRBV19 with TRBJ2-1; no firm D call. Looked up from germline, CDR1 is LNHDA and CDR2 is SQIVND (reference sequence). The length of the CDR3 is 12 residues. V was pared by 1 base and J by 6 bases, with 4 bases between. CDR3 bases: TGTGCCAGTAGTATAGCAGGCAATGAGCAGTTCTTC. Translation gives CASSIAGNEQFF.

The chain joins TRBV30 to TRBJ1-1; TRBD1 matches at 9 bases. The CDR3 is 16 residues long. With V trimmed by 3 bases and J by 8 bases, 16 bases remained unmatched. The germline V gene encodes CDR1 GTSNPN and CDR2 SVGIG (reference sequence). The CDR3 DNA follows: TGTGCCTGGAGGTTCAGGGGGGGACAGGGTCTTAAGGAAGCTTTCTTT. Translated, it gives CAWRFRGGQGLKEAFF.

The table lists this clone with a few counts. The V gene is TRBV10-2, the J gene TRBJ1-3; no reliable D call. The V end was cut by 6 bases, the J end by 3 bases, with 6 bases between. The CDR3 sequence is 12 residues long. Germline V CDR1 and CDR2: WSHSY, SAAADI. CDR3 protein: CASRTRGNTIYF. The CDR3 region has the DNA TGCGCCAGCAGGACACGTGGAAACACCATATATTTT.

This clone is labeled as medium-sized. This chain uses TRBV25-1 with TRBJ2-7; 9 nucleotides match TRBD1. CDR3 length: 12 residues. Germline V gene data show CDR1 as MGHDK and CDR2 as SYGVNS. V was pared by 11 bases and J by 2 bases, with 4 bases of the junction left unmatched. The CDR3, as DNA: TGTGCCGCCGGGACAGGGACCTACGAGCAGTACTTC. Translated, it gives CAAGTGTYEQYF.

This chain connects TRBV6-6 to TRBJ1-5; no firm D call. The CDR3 totals 14 residues. Germline loops: CDR1 MNHNY, CDR2 SVGAGI (reference sequence). Trimming shortened V by 1 base and J by 2 bases, and 6 bases separated the two germline ends. The CDR3 DNA reads as TGTGCCAGCAGTTACTTAGAAGGCAATCAGCCCCAGCATTTT. Its translation: CASSYLEGNQPQHF.

In its sample, this clone was seen once. This rearrangement joins TRBV24-1 to TRBJ2-7; D may be TRBD1 (6 bases). Germline CDR1 is KGHDR and CDR2 is SFDVKD. The V gene lost 3 bases and the J gene lost 6 bases, with 11 bases spanning the gap. The CDR3 runs to 13 residues. In DNA, the CDR3 is TGTGCCACCAGTGATGGTGCCAGGGGCGAGCAGTACTTC. Translating gives CATSDGARGEQYF.

This clone was seen a few times. The chain joins TRBV30 to TRBJ1-2; a weak D match, TRBD1 (5 bases). Per germline, CDR1 GTSNPN and CDR2 SVGIG (reference sequence). The germline V and J ends were trimmed by 0 bases and 0 bases, with 8 bases remaining between them. The CDR3 spans 14 residues. In DNA, the CDR3 is TGTGCCTGGAGTGTGGGGCATCCTAACTATGGCTACACCTTC. Amino acids: CAWSVGHPNYGYTF.

This chain joins TRBV10-1 and TRBJ1-1, with D tentatively TRBD1 (5 bases). V was clipped by 8 bases and J by 5 bases, with 15 bases between them. This CDR3 spans 13 amino acids. In germline, CDR1 is WNHNN, CDR2 SYGVQD (reference sequence). CDR3 bases: TGCGCCAGCTCGCGGGGGACGGGGACTGAAGCTTTCTTT. This translates into CASSRGTGTEAFF.

This clone turned up a few times. This rearrangement joins TRBV5-1 to TRBJ2-7; TRBD2 aligns across 14 bases. The CDR3 is made up of 17 amino acids. The trim removed 4 bases at V and 5 bases at J, leaving 11 bases unmatched. Germline lookup yields CDR1 SGHRS and CDR2 YFSETQ. In DNA, the CDR3 is TGCGCCAGCAGCCGATCGACTAGCGGGGGGGCTCTCCACGAGCAGTACTTC. Its protein is CASSRSTSGGALHEQYF.

Comments on this clone: Its ends do not fully match the called genes, so a read error is possible. The chain uses TRBV6-2 or TRBV6-3 and TRBJ2-7, with D uncertain. The CDR3 is 10 residues long. Germline CDR1 and CDR2: MNHEY and SVGEGT. In nucleotides, the CDR3 is TGTGCCAGCAGCTACTACGAGCAGTACTTC. Translation gives CASSYYEQYF.